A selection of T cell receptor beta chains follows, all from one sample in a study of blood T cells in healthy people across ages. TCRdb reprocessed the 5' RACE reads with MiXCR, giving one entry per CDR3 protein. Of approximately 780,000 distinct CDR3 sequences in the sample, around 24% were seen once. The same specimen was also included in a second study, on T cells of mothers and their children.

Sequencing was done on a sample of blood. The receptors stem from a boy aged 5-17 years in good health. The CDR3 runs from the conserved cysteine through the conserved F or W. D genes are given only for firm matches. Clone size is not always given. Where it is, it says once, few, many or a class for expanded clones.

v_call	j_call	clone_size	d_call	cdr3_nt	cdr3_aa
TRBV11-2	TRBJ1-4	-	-	TGTGCCAGCAGCTTTCGAAGCTCGGAAAAACTGTTTTTT	CASSFRSSEKLFF
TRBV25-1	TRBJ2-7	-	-	TGTGCCAGCAGGTTAGGGACCCACTACGAGCAGTACTTC	CASRLGTHYEQYF
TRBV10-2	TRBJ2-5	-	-	TGCGCCAGCAGTGAGTCATCCAGTTGGGAGACCCAGTACTTC	CASSESSSWETQYF
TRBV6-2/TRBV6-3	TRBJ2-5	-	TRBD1	TGTGCCAGCAGTCGCGATGAAAAGGGACAGATCCAAGAGACCCAGTACTTC	CASSRDEKGQIQETQYF
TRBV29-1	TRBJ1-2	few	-	TGCATTGGTCGATCGGATTATGGCTACACCTTC	CIGRSDYGYTF
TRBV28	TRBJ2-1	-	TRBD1	TGTGCCAGCAGTATAGCCGGGACAGGGTGGTTCAATGAGCAGTTCTTC	CASSIAGTGWFNEQFF
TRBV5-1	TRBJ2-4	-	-	TGCGCCAGCAGCCCACTTGGGGGGACCGACGGAGACATTCAGTACTTC	CASSPLGGTDGDIQYF
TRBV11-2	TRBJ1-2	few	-	TGTGCCAGCAGCTTAGGGGCAGGAGGAAACTATGGCTACACCTTC	CASSLGAGGNYGYTF
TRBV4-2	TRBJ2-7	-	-	TGTGCCAGCAGCCAAGATTCCGCGGGTACCTACGAGCAGTACTTC	CASSQDSAGTYEQYF
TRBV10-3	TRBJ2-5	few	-	TGTGCCATCAGTGGTCCCTGGGGGGGGACAGGCCAAGAGACCCAGTACTTC	CAISGPWGGTGQETQYF
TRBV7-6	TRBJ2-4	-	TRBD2	TGTGCCAGCAGCCCAAGGAGCGGGGGGGCGAACATTCAGTACTTC	CASSPRSGGANIQYF
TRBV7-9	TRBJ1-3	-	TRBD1	TGTGCCAGCAGCACTTGGGCACAGGGGCCCGGAAACACCATATATTTT	CASSTWAQGPGNTIYF
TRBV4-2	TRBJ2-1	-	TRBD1	TGTGCCAGCAGCCTCTCAGTGACAGGGCCGAATGAGCAGTTCTTC	CASSLSVTGPNEQFF
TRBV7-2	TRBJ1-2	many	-	TGTGCCAGGACTAATGGGGGGGCAGGGAACTATGGCTACACCTTC	CARTNGGAGNYGYTF
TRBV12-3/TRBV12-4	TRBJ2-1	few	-	TGTGCCAGCAGTTTAGGAGGCCCCTCCTACAATGAGCAGTTCTTC	CASSLGGPSYNEQFF
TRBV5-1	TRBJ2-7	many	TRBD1	TGCGCCAGCAGCTCCCGGGACAGGGGGTCCTACGAGCAGTACTTC	CASSSRDRGSYEQYF
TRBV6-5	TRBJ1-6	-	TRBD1	TGTGCCAGCAGTTATGACAGGGAGGGGTCACCCCTCCACTTT	CASSYDREGSPLHF
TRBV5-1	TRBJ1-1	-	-	TGCGCCAGCAGTCCCGACAGCGTCGTAACTGAAGCTTTCTTT	CASSPDSVVTEAFF
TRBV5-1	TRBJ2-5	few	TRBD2	TGCGCCAGCAGCCGGGGGGGGGCAAAGTACCAAGAGACCCAGTACTTC	CASSRGGAKYQETQYF
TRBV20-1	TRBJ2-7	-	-	TGCAGTGCTCAGGGAAACGAGCAGTACTTC	CSAQGNEQYF
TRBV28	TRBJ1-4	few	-	TGTGCCAGCAGGGAGGGAACTCAGACAACTAATGAAAAACTGTTTTTT	CASREGTQTTNEKLFF
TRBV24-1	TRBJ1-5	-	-	TGTGCCATCCAGAAGAGGGACGGAATTAATCAGCCCCAGCATTTT	CAIQKRDGINQPQHF
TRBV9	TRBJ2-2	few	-	TGTGCCAGCAGCGTAGCAATTTGGCCTAACACCGGGGAGCTGTTTTTT	CASSVAIWPNTGELFF
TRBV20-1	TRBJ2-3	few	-	TGCAGTGCTAGTCTGGGATCAGACACAGATACGCAGTATTTT	CSASLGSDTDTQYF
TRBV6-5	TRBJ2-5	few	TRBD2	TGTGCCAGCAGTTACGCCGGGGGGGGTCAAGAGACCCAGTACTTC	CASSYAGGGQETQYF
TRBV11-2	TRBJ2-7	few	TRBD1	TGTGCCAGCAGCTTAGCGGCAGGGGGCTACGAGCAGTACTTC	CASSLAAGGYEQYF
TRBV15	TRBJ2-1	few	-	TGTGCCACCAGCAGAGATGGATTCGGGAACGAGCAGTTCTTC	CATSRDGFGNEQFF
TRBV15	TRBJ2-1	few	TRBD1	TGTGCCGCCAGCAGTGACAGGGGCTCCTACAATGAGCAGTTCTTC	CAASSDRGSYNEQFF
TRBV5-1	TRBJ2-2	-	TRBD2	TGCGCCAGCAGCTTGGAATCTAGCGGGGGCACCGGGGAGCTGTTTTTT	CASSLESSGGTGELFF
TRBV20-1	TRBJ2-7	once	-	TGCAGTGCTAGCTTCCCGAACTCCTACGAGCAGTACTTC	CSASFPNSYEQYF
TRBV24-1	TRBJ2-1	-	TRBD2	TGTGCCACCAGCGCTAGCGGGGGGGTCAATGAGCAGTTCTTC	CATSASGGVNEQFF
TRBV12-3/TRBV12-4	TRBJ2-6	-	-	TGTGCCAGCATCCTCGGGAGCTCTGGGGCCAACGTCCTGACTTTC	CASILGSSGANVLTF
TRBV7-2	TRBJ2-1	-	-	TGTGCCAGCAGTCGGGCGCCAGGGTACAATGAGCAGTTCTTC	CASSRAPGYNEQFF
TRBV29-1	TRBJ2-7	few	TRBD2	TGCAGCGTGCCGGGACTAGCGAGCCCCTACGAGCAGTACTTC	CSVPGLASPYEQYF
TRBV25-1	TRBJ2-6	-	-	TGTGCCAGCAGTGAATGGGGAGGGGGCTCTAACTCTGGGGCCAACGTCCTGACTTTC	CASSEWGGGSNSGANVLTF
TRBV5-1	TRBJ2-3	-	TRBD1	TGCGCCAGCAGCGCCCGGGACAGGTCAGATACGCAGTATTTT	CASSARDRSDTQYF
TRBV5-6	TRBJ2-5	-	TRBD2	TGTGCCAGCAGCTCGGGAGGGGTGACCCAGTACTTC	CASSSGGVTQYF
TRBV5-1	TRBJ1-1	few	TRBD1	TGCGCCAGCAACCTGGACAGGGGGAACACTGAAGCTTTCTTT	CASNLDRGNTEAFF
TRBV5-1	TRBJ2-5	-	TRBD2	TGCACCAGCAGCTTAGCGGGCGGGAAGACCCAGTACTTC	CTSSLAGGKTQYF
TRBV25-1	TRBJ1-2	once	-	TGTGCCAGCAGTGAATCCAGGGGCGGGAGCTACACCTTC	CASSESRGGSYTF
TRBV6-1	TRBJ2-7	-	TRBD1	TGTGCCAGCAGTGAAGGACAGGGGGCACGCGAGCAGTACTTC	CASSEGQGAREQYF
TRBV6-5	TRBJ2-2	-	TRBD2	TGTGCCAGCAGTTACTCGACTGGGGGGAGGGGCACCGGGGAGCTGTTTTTT	CASSYSTGGRGTGELFF
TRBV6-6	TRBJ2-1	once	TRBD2	TGTGCCAGCAAGCGGGGGGGACTGGACAATGAGCAGTTCTTC	CASKRGGLDNEQFF
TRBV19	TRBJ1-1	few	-	TGTGCCAGTAGTGAACGGGACGGAAGGCGGTCATTACTGAACACTGAAGCTTTCTTT	CASSERDGRRSLLNTEAFF
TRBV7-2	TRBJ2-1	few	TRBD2	TGTGCCAGCAGCCCCCGGGTTGGGACTAGCGCCTGGAATGAGCAGTTCTTC	CASSPRVGTSAWNEQFF
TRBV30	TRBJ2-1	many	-	TGTGCCTGGAGTGGCGAGATCGTGAAGCAGTTCTTC	CAWSGEIVKQFF